These T cell receptor beta chains were read from a single sample in a study of cytomegalovirus exposure and HLA in healthy donors. TCRdb's copy holds only in-frame clones and misses some; the assay was immunoSEQ multiplex PCR. The sample records 250,000 to 400,000 clones, roughly 88% being singletons. Sample: PBMCs. These receptors were collected from a man younger than 40 in good health and CMV-seronegative. CDR3s include the opening cysteine and the closing phenylalanine or tryptophan. The order of the fields is CDR3 protein, CDR3 DNA, clone size, J gene, V gene, D gene. A D gene is named only where the DNA matches it firmly. Expanded clones are given a class, and other clones once, few, many or no size at all.

CDR3aa: CASSRQGAEANYGYTF
CDR3nt: TGTGCCAGCAGCCGACAGGGGGCGGAAGCTAACTATGGCTACACCTTC
abundance: .
j_gene: TRBJ1-2
v_gene: TRBV6-6
d_gene: TRBD1

CDR3aa: CASSVASGYGYTF
CDR3nt: TGTGCCAGCAGTGTTGCCTCCGGCTATGGCTACACCTTC
abundance: .
j_gene: TRBJ1-2
v_gene: TRBV6-5
d_gene: .

CDR3aa: CASSYTGADEQYF
CDR3nt: TGTGCCAGCAGCTATACAGGGGCCGACGAGCAGTACTTC
abundance: .
j_gene: TRBJ2-7
v_gene: TRBV7-9
d_gene: TRBD1

CDR3aa: CATSRDSTGRYGYTF
CDR3nt: TGTGCCACCAGCAGAGATAGCACAGGTCGCTATGGCTACACCTTC
abundance: .
j_gene: TRBJ1-2
v_gene: TRBV15
d_gene: .

CDR3aa: CASSPGPGLSYNEQFF
CDR3nt: TGTGCCAGCAGCCCTGGACCGGGACTCTCCTACAATGAGCAGTTCTTC
abundance: .
j_gene: TRBJ2-1
v_gene: TRBV7-2
d_gene: .

CDR3aa: CASSYSGGSNEKLFF
CDR3nt: TGTGCCAGCAGTTACTCCGGCGGATCTAATGAAAAACTGTTTTTT
abundance: once
j_gene: TRBJ1-4
v_gene: TRBV6-5
d_gene: .

CDR3aa: CASSLGRGREKLFF
CDR3nt: TGTGCCAGCAGCTTAGGCAGGGGGCGGGAAAAACTGTTTTTT
abundance: .
j_gene: TRBJ1-4
v_gene: TRBV7-2
d_gene: TRBD1

CDR3aa: CASSSPSNQPQHF
CDR3nt: TGTGCCAGCAGTTCCCCGTCGAATCAGCCCCAGCATTTT
abundance: .
j_gene: TRBJ1-5
v_gene: TRBV6-5
d_gene: .

CDR3aa: CASSHGDRKRTEAFF
CDR3nt: TGCGCCAGCAGCCACGGGGACAGGAAACGCACTGAAGCTTTCTTT
abundance: .
j_gene: TRBJ1-1
v_gene: TRBV5-1
d_gene: TRBD1

CDR3aa: CASSIKGTVDNEQFF
CDR3nt: TGTGCCAGCAGCATAAAAGGGACAGTCGACAATGAGCAGTTCTTC
abundance: .
j_gene: TRBJ2-1
v_gene: TRBV11-2
d_gene: TRBD1

CDR3aa: CASSQGISGGTGELFF
CDR3nt: TGTGCCAGCAGCCAAGGGATCAGCGGGGGAACCGGGGAGCTGTTTTTT
abundance: .
j_gene: TRBJ2-2
v_gene: TRBV4-2
d_gene: TRBD2

CDR3aa: CASRGGGLAKNIQYF
CDR3nt: TGTGCCAGCAGAGGGGGGGGGTTAGCCAAAAACATTCAGTACTTC
abundance: .
j_gene: TRBJ2-4
v_gene: TRBV2
d_gene: .

CDR3aa: CASSFHRGPSYEQYF
CDR3nt: TGTGCCAGCAGCTTTCACAGGGGGCCATCCTACGAGCAGTACTTC
abundance: .
j_gene: TRBJ2-7
v_gene: TRBV11-2
d_gene: TRBD1

CDR3aa: CASSFRGAQETQYF
CDR3nt: TGTGCCAGCAGTTTCCGGGGGGCTCAAGAGACCCAGTACTTC
abundance: .
j_gene: TRBJ2-5
v_gene: TRBV27
d_gene: .

CDR3aa: CASSQKTGPYEQYF
CDR3nt: TGCGCCAGCAGCCAAAAGACAGGGCCCTACGAGCAGTACTTC
abundance: .
j_gene: TRBJ2-7
v_gene: TRBV4-1
d_gene: TRBD1

CDR3aa: CASSLDWAGNQPQHF
CDR3nt: TGTGCCAGCAGCTTAGATTGGGCAGGGAATCAGCCCCAGCATTTT
abundance: .
j_gene: TRBJ1-5
v_gene: TRBV11-2
d_gene: .

CDR3aa: CASSNPGQGWRDTQYF
CDR3nt: TGTGCCAGCTCTAACCCGGGACAGGGATGGAGAGATACGCAGTATTTT
abundance: .
j_gene: TRBJ2-3
v_gene: TRBV27
d_gene: TRBD1

CDR3aa: CASRVGSREAFF
CDR3nt: TGTGCCAGCAGGGTCGGGAGCAGGGAAGCTTTCTTT
abundance: .
j_gene: TRBJ1-1
v_gene: TRBV5-6
d_gene: .

CDR3aa: CASRKTGASGYTF
CDR3nt: TGTGCCAGCAGAAAAACAGGGGCGAGTGGCTACACCTTC
abundance: .
j_gene: TRBJ1-2
v_gene: TRBV11-2
d_gene: TRBD1

CDR3aa: CASSSGAFGNQPQHF
CDR3nt: TGTGCCAGCAGCTCAGGGGCTTTTGGCAATCAGCCCCAGCATTTT
abundance: few
j_gene: TRBJ1-5
v_gene: TRBV14
d_gene: .